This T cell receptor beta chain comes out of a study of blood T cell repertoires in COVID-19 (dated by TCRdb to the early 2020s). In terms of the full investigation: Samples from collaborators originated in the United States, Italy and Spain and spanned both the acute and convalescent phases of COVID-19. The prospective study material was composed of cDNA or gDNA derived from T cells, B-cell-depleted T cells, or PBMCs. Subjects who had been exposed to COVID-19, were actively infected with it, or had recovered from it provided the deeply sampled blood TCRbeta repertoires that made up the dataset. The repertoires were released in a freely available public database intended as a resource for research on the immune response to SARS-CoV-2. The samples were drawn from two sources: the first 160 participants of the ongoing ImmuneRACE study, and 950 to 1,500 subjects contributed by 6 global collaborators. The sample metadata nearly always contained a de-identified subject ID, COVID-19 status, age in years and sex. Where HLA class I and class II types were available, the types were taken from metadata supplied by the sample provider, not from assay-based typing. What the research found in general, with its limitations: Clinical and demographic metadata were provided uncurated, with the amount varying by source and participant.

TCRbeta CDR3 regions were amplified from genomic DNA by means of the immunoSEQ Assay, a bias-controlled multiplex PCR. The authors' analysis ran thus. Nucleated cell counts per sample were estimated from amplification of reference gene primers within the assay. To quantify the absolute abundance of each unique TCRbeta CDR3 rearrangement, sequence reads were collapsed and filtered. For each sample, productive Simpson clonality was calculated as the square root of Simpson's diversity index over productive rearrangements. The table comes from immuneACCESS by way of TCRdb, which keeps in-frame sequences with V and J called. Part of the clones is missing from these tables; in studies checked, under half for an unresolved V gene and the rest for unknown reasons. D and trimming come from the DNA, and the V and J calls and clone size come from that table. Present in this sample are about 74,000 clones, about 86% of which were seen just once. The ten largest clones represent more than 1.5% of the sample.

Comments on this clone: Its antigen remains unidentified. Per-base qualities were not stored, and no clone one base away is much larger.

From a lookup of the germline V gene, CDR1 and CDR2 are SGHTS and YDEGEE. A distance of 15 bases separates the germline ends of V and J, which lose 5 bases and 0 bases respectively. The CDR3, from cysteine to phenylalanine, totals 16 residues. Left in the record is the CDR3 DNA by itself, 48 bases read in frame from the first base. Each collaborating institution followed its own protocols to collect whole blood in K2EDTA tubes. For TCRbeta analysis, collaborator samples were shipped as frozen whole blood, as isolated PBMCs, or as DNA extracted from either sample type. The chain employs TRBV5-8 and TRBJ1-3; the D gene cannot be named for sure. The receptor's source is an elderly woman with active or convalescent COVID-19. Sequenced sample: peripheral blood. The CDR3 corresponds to CASSYEPLSSGNTIYF. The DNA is TGTGCCAGCAGTTATGAGCCTCTGAGCTCTGGAAACACCATATATTTT.